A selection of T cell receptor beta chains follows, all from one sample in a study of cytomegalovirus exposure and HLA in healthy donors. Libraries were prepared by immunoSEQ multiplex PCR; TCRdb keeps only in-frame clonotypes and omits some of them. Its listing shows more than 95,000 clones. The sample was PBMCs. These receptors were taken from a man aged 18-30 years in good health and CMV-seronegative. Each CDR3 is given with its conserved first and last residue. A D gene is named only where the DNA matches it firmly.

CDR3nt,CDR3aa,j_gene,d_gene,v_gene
TGTGCCAGCAGCCCTCCTGGAGTGGAAGGTCAGACTGAAGCTTTCTTT,CASSPPGVEGQTEAFF,TRBJ1-1,NA,TRBV7-9
TGTGCCAGCAGTGTCGACAGGGATTCGCAGTATTTT,CASSVDRDSQYF,TRBJ2-3,TRBD1,TRBV6-1
TGTGCCAGCAGCCTCCGCTCCGGGACAGGCGCGGGCTACACCTTC,CASSLRSGTGAGYTF,TRBJ1-2,TRBD1,TRBV7-2
TGTGCCAGCAGTGACCGGGACAGGGTTAACTATGGCTACACCTTC,CASSDRDRVNYGYTF,TRBJ1-2,TRBD1,TRBV6-1
TGTGCCAGTAGTATGATGGGAAGAGGGCCACGGCTTTATGAAAAACTGTTTTTT,CASSMMGRGPRLYEKLFF,TRBJ1-4,NA,TRBV19
TGTGCCAGCAGCTTCAGCAGAGACAGGGGGATGAACACTGAAGCTTTCTTT,CASSFSRDRGMNTEAFF,TRBJ1-1,TRBD1,TRBV7-2
TGTGCCAGCAACCACCTATCCCCCCGCGGGTCCTCCTACGAGCAGTACTTC,CASNHLSPRGSSYEQYF,TRBJ2-7,NA,TRBV28
TGTGCCAGCAGTTTATGGGGGCGCGGGGAGACAGATACGCAGTATTTT,CASSLWGRGETDTQYF,TRBJ2-3,NA,TRBV28
TGTGCCAGCATCCTCGGACTAGCTGAACACAATGAGCAGTTCTTC,CASILGLAEHNEQFF,TRBJ2-1,TRBD2,TRBV28
TGTGCCTGCGCAGGGGCCCTAGAGAGGGAGCAGTACTTC,CACAGALEREQYF,TRBJ2-7,NA,TRBV6-1
TGTGCCAGGTGGACAGGGGGTTCCTCTAACCCCACCGGGGAGCTGTTTTTT,CARWTGGSSNPTGELFF,TRBJ2-2,TRBD1,TRBV19
TGTGCCAGCTCCCCGGGGGGACAGGTCAATTCACCCCTCCACTTT,CASSPGGQVNSPLHF,TRBJ1-6,TRBD1,TRBV18
TGTGCCAGCAGCTTCAACTATGGCTACACCTTC,CASSFNYGYTF,TRBJ1-2,NA,TRBV28
TGTGCCAGCAGCTTAGGTGGTTCTGGGTCAGGGGGCTTCACCGGGGAGCTGTTTTTT,CASSLGGSGSGGFTGELFF,TRBJ2-2,TRBD1,TRBV7-2
TGTGCCAGCAGCTTTGAGGAGTCCAATCAGCCCCAGCATTTT,CASSFEESNQPQHF,TRBJ1-5,NA,TRBV5-5
TGTGCCAGCAGTTTATCGTCCCCAGGGGTCGATAACTATGGCTACACCTTC,CASSLSSPGVDNYGYTF,TRBJ1-2,NA,TRBV27
TGTGCCAGCAGCGGCTCTTCCGGGACTAGCGGGGTGGCCTACGAGCAGTACTTC,CASSGSSGTSGVAYEQYF,TRBJ2-7,TRBD2,TRBV9
TGTGCCAGCAGCACGGCGACAGACGGTTATGGCTACACCTTC,CASSTATDGYGYTF,TRBJ1-2,NA,TRBV9
TGTGCCAGCAGTCGAAGACAGGGATATGCTGAAGCTTTCTTT,CASSRRQGYAEAFF,TRBJ1-1,TRBD1,TRBV6-5
TGTGCCAGCAGCTTGAGTGGGGCCGGGTATGGCTACACCTTC,CASSLSGAGYGYTF,TRBJ1-2,NA,TRBV9
TGTGCCAGCTCACCAACAGGATCCACCTACGAGCAGTACTTC,CASSPTGSTYEQYF,TRBJ2-7,NA,TRBV18
TGTGCCAGCTCACCGGGGCAGGGCGAGATTCAGTACTTC,CASSPGQGEIQYF,TRBJ2-4,NA,TRBV18
TGTGCCAGCAGCTCTAACGCCGGGACAGGGCAAGAGACCCAGTACTTC,CASSSNAGTGQETQYF,TRBJ2-5,TRBD1,TRBV7-2
TGTGCCAGCAGTAGGGGACAGGGCGCATACGAGCAGTACTTC,CASSRGQGAYEQYF,TRBJ2-7,TRBD1,TRBV6-5
TGTGCCAGCAGCGTAGTGGGCGGGAGCTCCTACAATGAGCAGTTCTTC,CASSVVGGSSYNEQFF,TRBJ2-1,TRBD2,TRBV9
TGCGCCAGCAGGGAGGAGAACAATGAGCAGTTCTTC,CASREENNEQFF,TRBJ2-1,NA,TRBV5-1
TGTGCCAGCAGTCCCCCAGGGTTCAACGAGCAGTACTTC,CASSPPGFNEQYF,TRBJ2-7,NA,TRBV6-9
TGTGCCATCAGTGAGTACCCGGGACAGGGCGGCACCGGGGAGCTGTTTTTT,CAISEYPGQGGTGELFF,TRBJ2-2,TRBD1,TRBV10-3
TGCGCCAGCAGCCTATCAGGGGCCGCGACCTACGAGCAGTACTTC,CASSLSGAATYEQYF,TRBJ2-7,NA,TRBV5-1
TGTGCCAGCAGTTCTCCGGGACTAGCGGCCGGGGAGACCCAGTACTTC,CASSSPGLAAGETQYF,TRBJ2-5,TRBD2,TRBV6-5